This is a list of T cell receptor beta chains from one sample in a study of CD8 T cells in ankylosing spondylitis. TCRdb ran MiXCR on the 5' RACE reads and lists one entry per CDR3 protein. The table shows a few hundred thousand distinct CDR3 sequences, with 7.5% to 9% occurring only once. The sample was blood, either unsorted or a sorted T cell fraction (not recorded which). The receptor set was obtained from a male donor with ankylosing spondylitis. CDR3s include the opening cysteine and the closing phenylalanine or tryptophan. The D gene is left open where the match is weak. The size of a clone is reported for some rows only, either as once, few or many, or as a class for expanded clones.

abundance: many
v_gene: TRBV10-3
d_gene: .
j_gene: TRBJ1-5
CDR3nt: TGTGCCGCGGGCGGCGGGAATAGCAATCAGCCCCAGCATTTT
CDR3aa: CAAGGGNSNQPQHF

abundance: few
v_gene: TRBV4-2
d_gene: TRBD1
j_gene: TRBJ2-1
CDR3nt: TGTGCCAGCAGGCAGACTTGGTGGACAGGGGATTATGGATACAATGAGCAGTTCTTC
CDR3aa: CASRQTWWTGDYGYNEQFF

abundance: many
v_gene: TRBV28
d_gene: .
j_gene: TRBJ2-1
CDR3nt: TGTGCCAGCGAAAAGGCCAGAGAGCAGTTCTTC
CDR3aa: CASEKAREQFF

abundance: many
v_gene: TRBV10-3
d_gene: TRBD2
j_gene: TRBJ2-1
CDR3nt: TGTGCCATCAGTGAGTCGAGGTGGGAGGGGAACAATGAGCAGTTCTTC
CDR3aa: CAISESRWEGNNEQFF

abundance: few
v_gene: TRBV12-3/TRBV12-4
d_gene: .
j_gene: TRBJ1-1
CDR3nt: TGTGCCAGCAGTTCGATTGGGGGGGATTGGGGTGCTGAAGCTTTCTTT
CDR3aa: CASSSIGGDWGAEAFF

abundance: many
v_gene: TRBV3-1
d_gene: .
j_gene: TRBJ2-1
CDR3nt: TGTGCCAGCAGCCAAGAGAGGACTTCCAGGCCAAGGAATGAGCAGTTCTTC
CDR3aa: CASSQERTSRPRNEQFF

abundance: .
v_gene: TRBV7-2
d_gene: .
j_gene: TRBJ1-5
CDR3nt: TGTGCCAGCAGCTTAGATGGCAGGGGTGGCAATCAGCCCCAGCATTTT
CDR3aa: CASSLDGRGGNQPQHF

abundance: .
v_gene: TRBV28
d_gene: TRBD2
j_gene: TRBJ2-7
CDR3nt: TGTGCCAGCGCCCTAGCGGACTACGAGCAGTACTTC
CDR3aa: CASALADYEQYF

abundance: many
v_gene: TRBV7-9
d_gene: .
j_gene: TRBJ1-1
CDR3nt: TGTGCCAGCAGCTTAGAATATGGGCGGGGGGAAACTGAAGCTTTCTTT
CDR3aa: CASSLEYGRGETEAFF

abundance: .
v_gene: TRBV28
d_gene: TRBD2
j_gene: TRBJ2-7
CDR3nt: TGTGCCAGCAGTTTAGGCGGGAGGGCCTACGAGCAGTACTTC
CDR3aa: CASSLGGRAYEQYF

abundance: few
v_gene: TRBV29-1
d_gene: .
j_gene: TRBJ1-4
CDR3nt: TGCAGCGTGGCGGGCCCGGCCGGCGAAAAACTGTTTTTT
CDR3aa: CSVAGPAGEKLFF

abundance: few
v_gene: TRBV28
d_gene: TRBD2
j_gene: TRBJ2-6
CDR3nt: TGTGCCAGCAGTTTATTGCGGGGAGGGACTGGGGCCAACGTCCTGACTTTC
CDR3aa: CASSLLRGGTGANVLTF

abundance: many
v_gene: TRBV7-9
d_gene: .
j_gene: TRBJ2-3
CDR3nt: TGTGCCAGCAGCTTCCTCCCGGAGGGCGCAGATACGCAGTATTTT
CDR3aa: CASSFLPEGADTQYF

abundance: .
v_gene: TRBV30
d_gene: .
j_gene: TRBJ2-5
CDR3nt: TGTGCCTGGAGTGATGAGACCCAGTACTTC
CDR3aa: CAWSDETQYF

abundance: .
v_gene: TRBV7-8
d_gene: .
j_gene: TRBJ1-4
CDR3nt: TGTGCCAGTTCCAGAGAGGGTGAAAAACTGTTTTTT
CDR3aa: CASSREGEKLFF

abundance: many
v_gene: TRBV29-1
d_gene: .
j_gene: TRBJ1-1
CDR3nt: TGCAGCGTTGTGGAACGCACCATGAACACTGAAGCTTTCTTT
CDR3aa: CSVVERTMNTEAFF

abundance: few
v_gene: TRBV14
d_gene: TRBD1
j_gene: TRBJ1-6
CDR3nt: TGTGCCAGCAGCCTCAGGACAGGGTTCTCACCCCTCCACTTT
CDR3aa: CASSLRTGFSPLHF

abundance: few
v_gene: TRBV29-1
d_gene: .
j_gene: TRBJ2-3
CDR3nt: TGCAGCGTTGCCCGAATAGGGACAGATACGCAGTATTTT
CDR3aa: CSVARIGTDTQYF

abundance: few
v_gene: TRBV6-1
d_gene: .
j_gene: TRBJ2-1
CDR3nt: TGTGCCAGCAGCTGGAGAAGGAGCTCCTACAATGAGCAGTTCTTC
CDR3aa: CASSWRRSSYNEQFF

abundance: .
v_gene: TRBV6-5
d_gene: .
j_gene: TRBJ2-2
CDR3nt: TGTGCCAGCAGTTGGCGGGCTCCCACGGGGGCCGGGGAGCTGTTTTTT
CDR3aa: CASSWRAPTGAGELFF

abundance: .
v_gene: TRBV7-2
d_gene: TRBD1
j_gene: TRBJ1-2
CDR3nt: TGTGCCAGCAGCGCCCACAGGGGGGCCCCGGATGGCTACACCTTC
CDR3aa: CASSAHRGAPDGYTF

abundance: few
v_gene: TRBV11-1
d_gene: .
j_gene: TRBJ2-1
CDR3nt: TGTGCCAGCAGCCCACCGTTGTTGGGCGGGCCTCACAATGAGCAGTTCTTC
CDR3aa: CASSPPLLGGPHNEQFF

abundance: .
v_gene: TRBV12-3/TRBV12-4
d_gene: .
j_gene: TRBJ1-3
CDR3nt: TGTGCCAGCAGAATGGGACGGGGAAACACCATATATTTT
CDR3aa: CASRMGRGNTIYF

abundance: many
v_gene: TRBV15
d_gene: .
j_gene: TRBJ1-3
CDR3nt: TGTGCCACCAGCAGAGACAGGAACTCCGGAAACACCATATATTTT
CDR3aa: CATSRDRNSGNTIYF

abundance: .
v_gene: TRBV18
d_gene: .
j_gene: TRBJ1-1
CDR3nt: TGTGCCAGCTCACGGGGTCAGGACACTGAAGCTTTCTTT
CDR3aa: CASSRGQDTEAFF

abundance: many
v_gene: TRBV5-6
d_gene: .
j_gene: TRBJ2-7
CDR3nt: TGTGCCAGCAGCTTGGATACTTGGGGCTCCTACGAGCAGTACTTC
CDR3aa: CASSLDTWGSYEQYF

abundance: .
v_gene: TRBV20-1
d_gene: TRBD2
j_gene: TRBJ2-1
CDR3nt: TGCAGTGCTAGACCACTAGCGGCCACCTACAATGAGCAGTTCTTC
CDR3aa: CSARPLAATYNEQFF

abundance: .
v_gene: TRBV4-2
d_gene: .
j_gene: TRBJ1-3
CDR3nt: TGTGCCAGCAGCCAAGAAGGGTTTTGGAGATCTGGAAACACCATATATTTT
CDR3aa: CASSQEGFWRSGNTIYF

abundance: many
v_gene: TRBV10-3
d_gene: .
j_gene: TRBJ2-7
CDR3nt: TGTGCCATCAGTGCGGCACCGGTCGCCGACGGAAGCGAGCAGTACTTC
CDR3aa: CAISAAPVADGSEQYF

abundance: few
v_gene: TRBV3-1
d_gene: .
j_gene: TRBJ2-7
CDR3nt: TGTGCCAGCAGCCAAGAGGCTAGCCCCCACGAGCAGTACTTC
CDR3aa: CASSQEASPHEQYF

abundance: few
v_gene: TRBV5-1
d_gene: .
j_gene: TRBJ2-1
CDR3nt: TGCGCCAGCAGCTCCAATTTTGGGGCGAGGTCCTACAATGAGCAGTTCTTC
CDR3aa: CASSSNFGARSYNEQFF

abundance: .
v_gene: TRBV12-3/TRBV12-4
d_gene: .
j_gene: TRBJ1-5
CDR3nt: TGTGCCAGCAGTTTAGGCAGGTTTCAGCCCCAGCATTTT
CDR3aa: CASSLGRFQPQHF

abundance: .
v_gene: TRBV13
d_gene: .
j_gene: TRBJ1-4
CDR3nt: TGTGCCAGCAGCACAACGCCCGGGGGAAAACTGTTTTTT
CDR3aa: CASSTTPGGKLFF

abundance: few
v_gene: TRBV20-1
d_gene: .
j_gene: TRBJ2-2
CDR3nt: TGCAGTGCTAGAGATAATTCACTGGGGGGGCCCGGGGAGCTGTTTTTT
CDR3aa: CSARDNSLGGPGELFF

abundance: few
v_gene: TRBV7-2
d_gene: .
j_gene: TRBJ1-5
CDR3nt: TGTGCCAGCAGCTTAGGTCCTTATAGCAATCAGCCCCAGCATTTT
CDR3aa: CASSLGPYSNQPQHF

abundance: .
v_gene: TRBV4-3
d_gene: TRBD2
j_gene: TRBJ2-5
CDR3nt: TGCGCCAGCAGCCAGGGGACTAGCGCTATCGGGGAGACCCAGTACTTC
CDR3aa: CASSQGTSAIGETQYF

abundance: .
v_gene: TRBV18
d_gene: .
j_gene: TRBJ1-1
CDR3nt: TGTGCCAGCTCACCCCTCGACACCCCGGGAACTGAAGCTTTCTTT
CDR3aa: CASSPLDTPGTEAFF

abundance: many
v_gene: TRBV5-1
d_gene: TRBD2
j_gene: TRBJ2-1
CDR3nt: TGCGCCAGCAGCTTGGATCCTAGCGGGAGGTCTGAGCAGTTCTTC
CDR3aa: CASSLDPSGRSEQFF

abundance: few
v_gene: TRBV29-1
d_gene: TRBD2
j_gene: TRBJ2-2
CDR3nt: TGCAGCTGCCGACTAGCGGGAGTTATTTCTGGCGGGGAGCTGTTTTTT
CDR3aa: CSCRLAGVISGGELFF

abundance: .
v_gene: TRBV5-5
d_gene: TRBD1
j_gene: TRBJ1-4
CDR3nt: TGTGCCAGCAGCTTGGCGGGACAGGGTATTGAAAAACTGTTTTTT
CDR3aa: CASSLAGQGIEKLFF

abundance: .
v_gene: TRBV27
d_gene: TRBD1
j_gene: TRBJ2-7
CDR3nt: TGTGCCAGCAGTTTAAGTTACAGGGGAGTCGACGAGCAGTACTTC
CDR3aa: CASSLSYRGVDEQYF

abundance: few
v_gene: TRBV7-2
d_gene: .
j_gene: TRBJ1-2
CDR3nt: TGTGCCAGCAGCCCCGCACCCAGGGCCAACGGCTACACCTTC
CDR3aa: CASSPAPRANGYTF

abundance: few
v_gene: TRBV4-1
d_gene: .
j_gene: TRBJ2-5
CDR3nt: TGCGCCAGCAGCCAGCCAGGGGTGGAGACCCAGTACTTC
CDR3aa: CASSQPGVETQYF

abundance: .
v_gene: TRBV10-3
d_gene: .
j_gene: TRBJ2-7
CDR3nt: TGTGCCATCAGTGAGATAGGGTCCCCCTACGAGCAGTACTTC
CDR3aa: CAISEIGSPYEQYF